This T cell receptor beta chain emerged from a study of shared T cell receptors in the human thymus. The repertoire was sequenced with immunoSEQ multiplex PCR; TCRdb's copy has only in-frame clones and lacks some. The sample records some 760,000 clones, 80% to 90% being singletons. This clone was counted between two and nine times. Germline CDR1 and CDR2: LGHNA and YSLEER. V shed 5 bases and J 3 bases; nucleotides not matched to a gene: 8. The CDR3 contains 16 residues. These data were likewise used in another study, on human thymus T cells. As that report states: Each of the donors was a healthy Finnish infant who was undergoing open corrective cardiac surgery for congenital heart defects. Thymic resections from corrective heart surgery supplied the tissue. Thymic repertoires from unrelated individuals overlapped highly, related research reported.

The chain links TRBV4-3 to TRBJ1-2, with TRBD1 matching 11 bases. The origin of this receptor is a girl less than two years old with a congenital heart defect. What was sequenced was thymocytes. Written as DNA, the CDR3 is TGCGCCAGCAGCGCGCGGACAGGGGGCAATTACTATGGCTACACCTTC. Residues: CASSARTGGNYYGYTF.